Each of the 5 T cell receptor beta chains below was sequenced from the same sample in a study of vaccination and CD4 T cells after COVID-19. At the Johns Hopkins FTIC core, DNA taken from cultured CD4+ T cells was sequenced by way of the Oncomine TCR Beta short-read assay. TCRdb ran MiXCR on the PCR reads and lists one entry per CDR3 protein. The table lists 20,000 to 30,000 distinct CDR3 sequences, under 55% of them singletons. Treatment of the sample: approximately nine-day PBMC culture with coronavirus spike peptide pools or control peptides (ViraFEST assay). No antigen has been identified for these receptors. Material: CD4+ T cells from blood, cultured in vitro. Receptors originate from a human donor who had recovered from COVID-19.

This clonotype was seen only a few times. The V and J genes are TRBV7-9 and TRBJ1-2; D is possibly TRBD1 (5 bases). Germline V gives CDR1 SEHNR, CDR2 FQNEAQ (reference sequence). The CDR3 is 16 amino acids. The ends were cut back, 1 base at V and 3 bases at J, with 15 bases in the middle. The CDR3 spells CASSLDLGRADYGYTF. CDR3 bases: TGTGCCAGCAGCTTAGATTTGGGCAGGGCTGACTATGGCTACACCTTC.

The chain joins TRBV20-1 to TRBJ1-4; weak D call: TRBD1 (5 bases). This CDR3 region has 14 residues. CDR1 is DFQATT and CDR2 is SNEGSKA in the germline V gene (reference sequence). Trimming shortened V by 6 bases and J by 7 bases, and 18 bases separated the two germline ends. The CDR3 DNA follows: TGCAGTGCCTCTAAGGGACCCCCAGGTGAAAAACTGTTTTTT. Translating it yields CSASKGPPGEKLFF.

This chain links TRBV4-2 with TRBJ1-5; 8 bases fit TRBD1. The CDR3 loop spans 15 amino acids. The germline CDR1 and CDR2 sequences are LGHNA and YNFKEQ. Trimming cost V 0 bases and J 6 bases; bases outside gene matches: 4. The CDR3 bases are TGTGCCAGCAGCCAAGATCCAGGGGGCCTTCAGCCCCAGCATTTT. Its protein is CASSQDPGGLQPQHF.

This clonotype has only a few counts. The chain links TRBV6-5 to TRBJ2-5, with 9 bases fitting TRBD2. The germline V gene has CDR1 MNHEY and CDR2 SVGAGI. The CDR3 runs 17 residues. J gave up 10 bases and V 0 bases, and 15 bases lay outside the gene matches. In nucleotides, the CDR3 is TGTGCCAGCAGTTACTCGGGCGGGGGGGGCACCGACCCTCTCCAGTACTTC. Residues: CASSYSGGGGTDPLQYF.

The rearrangement links TRBV19 to TRBJ1-6; D uncertain. There are 16 residues in the CDR3. Trimming removed 4 bases from V and 9 bases from J, with 19 bases in between. Germline lookup yields CDR1 LNHDA and CDR2 SQIVND (reference sequence). The CDR3 reads CASSTPAGGSSSPLHF. DNA of the CDR3: TGTGCCAGTAGTACCCCCGCAGGAGGCTCGTCTTCACCCCTCCACTTT.